This TCR beta chain was documented in a study of T cells in Graves' hyperthyroidism and ophthalmopathy. This clonotype was found a few times. TCR beta CDR3 regions were amplified from RNA. First-round RT-PCR with HTBI primers amplified the TCR CDR3 region. From the multiplex PCR reads, TCRdb called clonotypes with MiXCR, one entry per CDR3 protein. The table records about 400,000 distinct CDR3 sequences, under 15% of them present only once. V gave up 5 bases and J gave up 7 bases, with 14 bases separating them. The CDR3 contains 14 residues. Germline assignment: CDR1 LNHNV and CDR2 YYDKDF (reference sequence).

The source of this sequence is a woman in her 30s with Graves' hyperthyroidism. This chain joins TRBV15 and TRBJ2-2; maybe TRBD2 (6 bases). Sequencing input: blood. Here the CDR3 DNA reads TGTGCCACCAGCTACCCGGGGGTGAACGGGGAGCTGTTTTTT. Encoded protein: CATSYPGVNGELFF.